The next 9 T cell receptor beta chains were all read from a single sample in a study of T cell responses to AZD1222 COVID-19 vaccine. The table came from immunoSEQ multiplex PCR; TCRdb's copy has only in-frame clones and leaves some out. The profile shows 100,000 to 120,000 clones, 70% to 90% of them singletons. Sample: peripheral blood, taken on day 0 of AZD1222 vaccination. Receptors were obtained from an adult in good health.

This clone appeared a single time. This chain uses TRBV29-1 with TRBJ2-7; 7 bases align to TRBD1. This CDR3 is built from 14 residues. Per the germline V gene, CDR1 is SQVTM and CDR2 is ANQGSEA. Trimming removed 6 bases from V and 2 bases from J; junction bases left unmatched: 10. The chain's CDR3 is CSVPHRGSAYEQYF. As DNA, the CDR3 is TGCAGCGTCCCGCACAGGGGTTCTGCCTACGAGCAGTACTTC.

The J gene is TRBJ1-1, the V gene TRBV13, with TRBD1 identical over 8 bases. This CDR3 region has 15 residues. The germline gives CDR1 PRHDT, CDR2 FYEKMQ (reference sequence). Germline trimming cut 5 bases from V and 1 base from J; bases unmatched to any gene: 6. As DNA, the CDR3 is TGTGCCAGCAGCCCCACCGGGACAGGGAACACTGAAGCTTTCTTT. Protein sequence: CASSPTGTGNTEAFF. Together with reference TRBV13 and TRBJ1-1, the CDR3 gives the full variable domain: AAGVIQSPRHLIKEKRETATLKCYPIPRHDTVYWYQQGPGQDPQFLISFYEKMQSDKGSIPDRFSAQQFSDYHSELNMSSLELGDSALYFCASSPTGTGNTEAFFGQGTRLTVV.

As DNA, the CDR3 is TGTGCCAGCAGCTCCTCTCGCACCGAGCAGTACTTC. Encoded protein: CASSSSRTEQYF. The chain is built from TRBV7-9 and TRBJ2-7; the D is unclear. With 4 bases removed from V and 6 bases from J, the gap between germline ends came to 10 bases. Germline assignment: CDR1 SEHNR and CDR2 FQNEAQ (reference sequence). This CDR3 has 12 amino acids.

This clone was counted once. V and J are TRBV12-3 or TRBV12-4 and TRBJ1-5; D is unresolved. The V end lost 6 bases, the J end lost 4 bases, and 10 bases lay between the germline ends. The CDR3 loop spans 13 amino acids. CDR3 sequence: CASSLRTNQPQHF. The CDR3 bases are TGTGCCAGCAGCCTAAGAACTAATCAGCCCCAGCATTTT.

The rearrangement joins TRBV19 to TRBJ2-1, with D perhaps matching TRBD1 or TRBD2 (5 bases each). Germline V CDR1 and CDR2: LNHDA, SQIVND (reference sequence). V lost 8 bases and J 4 bases, leaving 12 bases between the germline ends. This CDR3 is 13 amino acids long. The CDR3 reads CASVQGPYNEQFF. The CDR3 nucleotides are TGTGCCAGTGTCCAGGGACCATACAATGAGCAGTTCTTC.

This rearrangement joins TRBV6-6 to TRBJ2-5, with 9 positions matching TRBD1. The germline gives CDR1 MNHNY, CDR2 SVGAGI (reference sequence). With V trimmed by 4 bases and J by 5 bases, 5 bases remained unmatched. This CDR3 is 14 amino acids long. The CDR3 loop reads CASSSGTGLETQYF. Written as DNA, the CDR3 is TGTGCCAGCAGTTCGGGGACAGGGTTGGAGACCCAGTACTTC.

This clone appeared a single time. The chain carries TRBV14 and TRBJ2-3; D remains ambiguous. The germline V gene encodes CDR1 SGHDN and CDR2 FVKESK. Trimming left V 0 bases short and J 5 bases short, with 15 bases between. The CDR3 loop spans 16 amino acids. The CDR3 bases are TGTGCCAGCAGCCAAGACCAAGGAGCAGGCGGAGATACGCAGTATTTT. Translating gives CASSQDQGAGGDTQYF.

The chain links TRBV6-5 to TRBJ1-6, with D hard to call. The CDR3 has 12 amino acids. V was cut by 6 bases and J by 9 bases, with 9 bases left in between. Germline V gene sequence: CDR1 MNHEY, CDR2 SVGAGI. Written as DNA, the CDR3 is TGTGCCAGCAGATATGAGAGTTCACCCCTCCACTTT. Translated: CASRYESSPLHF.

This clone was seen just once. J is TRBJ2-7 and V is TRBV28, with TRBD1 identical over 7 bases. After removal of 6 bases from V and 7 bases from J, the junction contained 18 bases not matched to a gene. Germline V CDR1 and CDR2: MDHEN, SYDVKM. The CDR3 has 16 amino acids. CDR3 DNA: TGTGCCAGCAGCCTAACCCTCCAGGACAGGCTCGGAGAGCAGTACTTC. Its protein is CASSLTLQDRLGEQYF.